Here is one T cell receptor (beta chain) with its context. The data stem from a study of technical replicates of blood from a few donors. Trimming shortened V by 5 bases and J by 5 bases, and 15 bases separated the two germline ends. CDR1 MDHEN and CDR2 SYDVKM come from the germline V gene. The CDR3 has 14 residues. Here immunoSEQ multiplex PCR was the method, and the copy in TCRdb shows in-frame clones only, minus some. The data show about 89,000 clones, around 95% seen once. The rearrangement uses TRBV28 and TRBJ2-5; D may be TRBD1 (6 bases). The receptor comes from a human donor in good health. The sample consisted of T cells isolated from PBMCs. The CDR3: CASSPGHPGETQYF. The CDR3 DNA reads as TGTGCCAGCAGTCCGGGACACCCCGGGGAGACCCAGTACTTC. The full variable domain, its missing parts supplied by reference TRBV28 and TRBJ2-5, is DVKVTQSSRYLVKRTGEKVFLECVQDMDHENMFWYRQDPGLGLRLIYFSYDVKMKEKGDIPEGYSVSREKKERFSLILESASTNQTSMYLCASSPGHPGETQYFGPGTRLLVL.